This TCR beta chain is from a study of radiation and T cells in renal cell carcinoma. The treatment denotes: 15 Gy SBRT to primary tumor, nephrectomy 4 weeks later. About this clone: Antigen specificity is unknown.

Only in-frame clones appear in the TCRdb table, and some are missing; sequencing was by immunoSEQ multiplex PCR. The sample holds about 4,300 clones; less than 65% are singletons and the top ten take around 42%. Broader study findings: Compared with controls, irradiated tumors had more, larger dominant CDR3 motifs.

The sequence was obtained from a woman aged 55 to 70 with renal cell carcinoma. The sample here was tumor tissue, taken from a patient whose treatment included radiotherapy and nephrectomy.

The CDR3 protein is CASSEPTSSYEQYF. In DNA form, the CDR3 reads TGTGCCAGCAGTGAACCGACGAGCTCCTACGAGCAGTACTTC. This sequence joins TRBV2 and TRBJ2-7; D gene ambiguous. Germline CDR1 reads SNHLY; CDR2 reads FYNNEI. V lost 2 bases, J lost 0 bases, and 8 bases lay in between. The CDR3 sequence is 14 residues long.